This T cell receptor beta chain comes out of a study of cytomegalovirus exposure and HLA in healthy donors. For the study at large: The same platform was used for the 90 to 150 validation repertoires and the roughly 680 first-cohort repertoires, a later analysis reported.

The germline V and J ends were trimmed by 2 bases and 1 base, with 11 bases remaining between them. The V gene's germline CDR1 is SGHVS and CDR2 FNYEAQ. The CDR3 totals 15 residues. While the first cohort had 600 to 750 subjects, the donors belonged to the separate validation cohort of 120 subjects. Assay used: immunoSEQ multiplex PCR; TCRdb lists only in-frame clones, some missing. The sample holds tens of thousands of clones; less than 95% are singletons and the top ten take roughly 0.63%. The clonotype was recovered from a woman aged 18-29 years in good health and CMV-seronegative. The V and J genes are TRBV7-6 and TRBJ1-1; D might be TRBD1 (5 bases). The sample taken for sequencing was PBMCs. The CDR3 DNA follows: TGTGCCAGCAGCTTACCAGGGTGGGAGAACACTGAAGCTTTCTTT. The encoded protein is CASSLPGWENTEAFF.